This T cell receptor beta chain was sequenced in a study of blood T cell repertoires in COVID-19. The method was immunoSEQ multiplex PCR; TCRdb's version includes in-frame clones alone and lacks a portion of them. The table includes roughly 330,000 clones, about 89% detected once. Trimming left V 1 base short and J 0 bases short, with 4 bases between. From germline, CDR1 is SGHVS and CDR2 FNYEAQ. The CDR3 loop spans 13 amino acids. Participants reported their clinical history, and cohort assignment relied on those reports. The chain carries TRBV7-6 and TRBJ2-7; D uncertain. The material sequenced was PBMCs or T cells enriched from blood (not recorded which). The clonotype was recovered from a woman under 40 who had recovered from COVID-19. CDR3 nucleotide sequence: TGTGCCAGCAGCTTAGGCGTCTCCTACGAGCAGTACTTC. It specifies CASSLGVSYEQYF.